Listed here are 2 T cell receptor beta chains from one sample, sequenced in a study of radiotherapy plus CTLA-4 blockade in lung cancer. The method was immunoSEQ multiplex PCR; TCRdb's version includes in-frame clones alone and lacks a portion of them. Of 85,000 to 90,000 clones detected, around nine tenths appear once; the ten largest clones hold 16%. The source was peripheral blood, collected from a patient treated with radiotherapy plus ipilimumab. These receptor sequences come from a human donor with non-small cell lung cancer that progressed on radiotherapy plus ipilimumab.

This clone was detected only once. The J gene is TRBJ2-7, the V gene TRBV7-2, with D possibly being TRBD1 or TRBD2 (5 bases each). This CDR3 contains 12 residues. The germline V gene encodes CDR1 SGHTA and CDR2 FQGNSA. Trimming left V 5 bases short and J 6 bases short, with 11 bases between. The CDR3, as DNA: TGTGCCAGCAGCACGCAGAGGGGCGAGCAGTACTTC. Translating it yields CASSTQRGEQYF.

This clone appeared a few times. A far larger clone is only one base removed, so a read error is likely. The chain is built from TRBV14 and TRBJ2-7; tentatively, D is TRBD2 (5 bases). CDR1 is SGHDN, CDR2 FVKESK, per germline. The CDR3 extends over 12 amino acids. V lost 3 bases, J lost 8 bases, and 11 bases lay in between. The CDR3 here is CASSHERAKQYF. DNA for the CDR3: TGTGCCAGCAGCCATGAGAGGGCTAAGCAGTACTTC.